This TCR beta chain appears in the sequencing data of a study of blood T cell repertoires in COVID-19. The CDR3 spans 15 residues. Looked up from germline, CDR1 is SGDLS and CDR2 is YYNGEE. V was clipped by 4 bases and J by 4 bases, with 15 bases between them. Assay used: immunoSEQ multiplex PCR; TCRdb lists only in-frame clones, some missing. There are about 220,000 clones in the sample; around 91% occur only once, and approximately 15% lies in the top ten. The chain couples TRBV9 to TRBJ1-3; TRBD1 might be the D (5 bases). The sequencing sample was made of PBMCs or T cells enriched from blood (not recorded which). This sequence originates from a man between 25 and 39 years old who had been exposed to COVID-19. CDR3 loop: CASSQQGFGGNTIYF. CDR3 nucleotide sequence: TGTGCCAGCAGCCAGCAGGGATTTGGAGGAAACACCATATATTTT.